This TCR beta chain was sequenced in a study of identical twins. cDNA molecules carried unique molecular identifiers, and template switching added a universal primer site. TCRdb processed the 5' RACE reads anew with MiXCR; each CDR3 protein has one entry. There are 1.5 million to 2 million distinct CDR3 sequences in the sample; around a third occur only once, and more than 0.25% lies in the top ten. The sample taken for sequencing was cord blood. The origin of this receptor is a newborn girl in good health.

For the CDR3, the DNA is TGTGCCAGCAGCCGGACCCCCGTTCGCGACAATGAGCAGTTCTTC. Amino acid sequence: CASSRTPVRDNEQFF. The rearrangement links TRBV3-1 to TRBJ2-1; no definite D call. This CDR3 contains 15 residues. V dropped 4 bases and J dropped 5 bases, with 15 bases sitting between them. Germline V gene data show CDR1 as LGHDT and CDR2 as YNNKEL (reference sequence).